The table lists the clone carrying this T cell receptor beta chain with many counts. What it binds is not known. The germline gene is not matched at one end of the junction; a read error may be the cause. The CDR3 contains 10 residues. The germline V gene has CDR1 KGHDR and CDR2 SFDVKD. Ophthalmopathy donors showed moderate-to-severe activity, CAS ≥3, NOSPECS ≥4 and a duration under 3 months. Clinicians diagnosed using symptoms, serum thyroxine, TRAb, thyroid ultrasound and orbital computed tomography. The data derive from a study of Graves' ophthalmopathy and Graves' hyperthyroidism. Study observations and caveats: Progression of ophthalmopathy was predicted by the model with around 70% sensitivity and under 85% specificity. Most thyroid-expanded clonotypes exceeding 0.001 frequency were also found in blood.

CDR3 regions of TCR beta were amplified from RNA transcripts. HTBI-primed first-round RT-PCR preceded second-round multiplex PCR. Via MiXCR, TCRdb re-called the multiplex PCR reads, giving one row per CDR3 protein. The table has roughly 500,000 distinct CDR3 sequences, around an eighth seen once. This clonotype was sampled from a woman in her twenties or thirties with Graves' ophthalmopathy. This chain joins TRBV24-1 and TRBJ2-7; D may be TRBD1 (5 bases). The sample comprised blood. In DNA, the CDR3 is TGTGCCACCAGTGATTCCCGACAGAACTTC. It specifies CATSDSRQNF.